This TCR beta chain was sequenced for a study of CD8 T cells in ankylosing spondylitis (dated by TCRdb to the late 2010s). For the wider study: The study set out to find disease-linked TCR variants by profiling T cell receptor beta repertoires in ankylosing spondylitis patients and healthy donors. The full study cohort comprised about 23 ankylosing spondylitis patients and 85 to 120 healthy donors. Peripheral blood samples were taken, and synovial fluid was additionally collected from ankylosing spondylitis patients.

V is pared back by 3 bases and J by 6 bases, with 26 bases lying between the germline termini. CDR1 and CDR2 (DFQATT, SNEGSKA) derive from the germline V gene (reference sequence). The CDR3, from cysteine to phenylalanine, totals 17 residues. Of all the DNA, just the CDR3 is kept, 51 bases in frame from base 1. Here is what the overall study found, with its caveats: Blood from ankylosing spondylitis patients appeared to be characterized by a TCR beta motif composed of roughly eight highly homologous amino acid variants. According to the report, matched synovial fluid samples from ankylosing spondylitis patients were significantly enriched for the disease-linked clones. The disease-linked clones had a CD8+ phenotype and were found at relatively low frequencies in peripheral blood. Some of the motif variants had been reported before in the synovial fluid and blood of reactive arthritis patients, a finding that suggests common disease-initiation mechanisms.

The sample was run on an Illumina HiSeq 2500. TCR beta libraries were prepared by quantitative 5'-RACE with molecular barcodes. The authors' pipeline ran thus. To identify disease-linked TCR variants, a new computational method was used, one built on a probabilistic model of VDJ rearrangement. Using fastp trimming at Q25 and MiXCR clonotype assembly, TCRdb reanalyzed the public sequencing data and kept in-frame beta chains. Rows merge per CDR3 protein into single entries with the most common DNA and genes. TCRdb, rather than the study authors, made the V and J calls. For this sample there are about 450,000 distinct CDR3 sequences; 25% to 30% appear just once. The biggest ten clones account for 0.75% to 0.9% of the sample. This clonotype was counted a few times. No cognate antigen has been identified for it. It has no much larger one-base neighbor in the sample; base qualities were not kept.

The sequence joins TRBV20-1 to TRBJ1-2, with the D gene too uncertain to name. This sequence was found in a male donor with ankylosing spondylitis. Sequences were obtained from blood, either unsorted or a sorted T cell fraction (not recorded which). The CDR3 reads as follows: CSASPWTKVLEPNGYTF. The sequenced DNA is TGCAGTGCTAGCCCCTGGACGAAGGTTTTGGAGCCAAATGGCTACACCTTC.